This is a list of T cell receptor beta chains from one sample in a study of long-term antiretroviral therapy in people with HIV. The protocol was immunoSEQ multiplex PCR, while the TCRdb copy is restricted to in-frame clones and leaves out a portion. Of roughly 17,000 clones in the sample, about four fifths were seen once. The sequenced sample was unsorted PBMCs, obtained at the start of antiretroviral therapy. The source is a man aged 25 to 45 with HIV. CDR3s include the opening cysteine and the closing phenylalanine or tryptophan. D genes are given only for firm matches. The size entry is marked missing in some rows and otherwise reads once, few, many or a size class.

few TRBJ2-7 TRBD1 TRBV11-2 CASSWGTGKNEQYF TGTGCCAGCAGCTGGGGGACAGGGAAAAACGAGCAGTACTTC
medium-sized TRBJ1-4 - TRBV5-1 CASSSWDRKDEKLFF TGCGCCAGCAGCTCCTGGGACCGAAAGGATGAAAAACTGTTTTTT
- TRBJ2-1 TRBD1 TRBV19 CASSVTGVDEQFF TGTGCCAGTAGTGTGACAGGGGTCGATGAGCAGTTCTTC
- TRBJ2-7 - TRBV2 CASSEVREEQYF TGTGCCAGCAGTGAAGTGAGGGAAGAGCAGTACTTC
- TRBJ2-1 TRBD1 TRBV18 CASSPLPRDRLFNEQFF TGTGCCAGCTCACCACTACCCCGGGACAGGCTATTCAATGAGCAGTTCTTC
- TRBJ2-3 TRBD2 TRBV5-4 CASSSTSGGVSDTQYF TGTGCCAGCAGCTCGACTAGCGGGGGGGTTTCAGATACGCAGTATTTT
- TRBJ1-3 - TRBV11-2 CASSRHGQGSGNTIYF TGTGCCAGCAGCCGCCACGGGCAGGGCTCTGGAAACACCATATATTTT
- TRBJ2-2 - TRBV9 CASSELESQNTGELFF TGTGCCAGCAGCGAATTGGAGTCACAGAACACCGGGGAGCTGTTTTTT
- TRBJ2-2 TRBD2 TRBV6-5 CASSSGLAIGELFF TGTGCCAGCAGTTCAGGACTAGCGATCGGGGAGCTGTTTTTT
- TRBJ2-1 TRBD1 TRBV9 CASSEQGARIYNEQFF TGTGCCAGCAGCGAACAGGGGGCGCGGATCTACAATGAGCAGTTCTTC
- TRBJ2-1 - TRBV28 CASSLQDLSSYNEQFF TGTGCCAGCAGTTTACAAGATCTTAGCTCCTACAATGAGCAGTTCTTC
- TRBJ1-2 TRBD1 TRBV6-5 CASRTSDRIDGYTF TGTGCCAGCAGGACCTCGGACAGGATCGATGGCTACACCTTC
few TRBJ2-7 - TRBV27 CASGKELTRQYF TGTGCCAGCGGAAAAGAACTGACGCGGCAGTACTTC
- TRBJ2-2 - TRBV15 CATARGASTGELFF TGTGCCACCGCCCGGGGGGCGAGCACCGGGGAGCTGTTTTTT
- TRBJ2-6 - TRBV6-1 CASSDDSRSNSGANVLTF TGTGCCAGCAGTGATGACTCTCGTTCCAACTCTGGGGCCAACGTCCTGACTTTC
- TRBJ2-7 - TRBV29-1 CSVEEPGPEQYF TGCAGCGTTGAAGAACCCGGCCCCGAGCAGTACTTC
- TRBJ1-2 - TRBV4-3 CASSQDRGGDFYGYTF TGCGCCAGCAGCCAAGATCGAGGAGGGGATTTCTATGGCTACACCTTC
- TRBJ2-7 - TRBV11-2 CASSRRGLTYSEQYF TGTGCCAGCAGCCGAAGAGGTCTGACCTACTCCGAGCAGTACTTC
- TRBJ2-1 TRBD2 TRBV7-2 CASSLDSSGSYNEQFF TGTGCCAGCAGCTTAGATTCTAGCGGGAGCTACAATGAGCAGTTCTTC
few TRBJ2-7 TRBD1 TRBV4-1 CASSQDLGQGVSYEQYF TGCGCCAGCAGCCAAGATCTGGGACAGGGAGTTTCCTACGAGCAGTACTTC
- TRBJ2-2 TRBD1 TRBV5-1 CASSGDRNTGELFF TGCGCCAGCAGCGGGGACAGGAACACCGGGGAGCTGTTTTTT
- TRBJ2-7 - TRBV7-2 CASSLGGARTAYEQYF TGTGCCAGCAGCTTGGGGGGGGCCAGGACAGCCTACGAGCAGTACTTC
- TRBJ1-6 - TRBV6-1 CASSDLGQSNSPLHF TGTGCCAGCAGTGATCTCGGACAGTCTAATTCACCCCTCCACTTT